This T cell receptor beta chain derives from a study of cytomegalovirus exposure and HLA in healthy donors. Background on the study: T cells numbering about 180 million yielded some 120 million unique TCR beta sequences in an earlier analysis.

On this clone itself: Its antigen is currently unknown.

PCR was performed using 60 Vbeta and 13 Jbeta primers. Libraries were prepared by immunoSEQ multiplex PCR; TCRdb keeps only in-frame clonotypes and omits some of them. The listing records approximately 140,000 clones. It was healthy bone marrow donors who served as donors. The study's findings and limits: An analysis was carried out at a later point. It showed that HLA-associated TCR beta chains were more clonally expanded than equally common non-associated chains. In a later analysis, 15,000 to 20,000 TCR beta sequences were associated with HLA alleles at 0.05 false discovery rate.

Germline V gene data show CDR1 as SNHLY and CDR2 as FYNNEI. This CDR3 spans 15 amino acids. The chain is built from TRBV2 and TRBJ2-5; 10 bases fit TRBD2. The J call is in doubt because the DNA end fits TRBJ2-7 better. Sequencing input: PBMCs. This sequence originates from a woman aged 18-30 years in good health and CMV-seronegative. The CDR3 loop reads CASRYGLAGDYEQYF. The CDR3 DNA reads as TGTGCCAGCAGGTACGGGCTAGCGGGAGACTACGAGCAGTACTTC.